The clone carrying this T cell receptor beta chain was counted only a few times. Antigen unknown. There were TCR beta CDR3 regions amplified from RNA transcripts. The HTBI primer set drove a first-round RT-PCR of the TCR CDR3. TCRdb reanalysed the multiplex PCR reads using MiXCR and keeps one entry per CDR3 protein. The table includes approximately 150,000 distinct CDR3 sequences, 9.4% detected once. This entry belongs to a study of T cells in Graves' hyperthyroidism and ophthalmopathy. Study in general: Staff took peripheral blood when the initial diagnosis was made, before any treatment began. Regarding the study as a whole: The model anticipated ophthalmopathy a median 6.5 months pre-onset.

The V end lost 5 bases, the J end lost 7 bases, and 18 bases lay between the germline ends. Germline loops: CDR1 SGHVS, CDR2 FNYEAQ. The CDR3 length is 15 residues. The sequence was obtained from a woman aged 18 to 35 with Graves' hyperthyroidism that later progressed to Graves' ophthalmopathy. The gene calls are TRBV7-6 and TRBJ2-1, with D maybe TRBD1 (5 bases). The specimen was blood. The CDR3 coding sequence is TGTGCCAGCAGCCCCACCCAGGGATTTCGTAATGAGCAGTTCTTC. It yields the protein CASSPTQGFRNEQFF.